The source of this T cell receptor (beta chain) is a study of post-analysis software for immune sequencing data. Study-level results: Five TRBV segments were significantly more frequent in patients than in controls. TRBV5-6, TRBV5-1 and TRBV20-1 were among these segments. Diversity measured as normalized Chao1 was significantly lower in multiple sclerosis patients than in controls.

As regards this clonotype: Antigen: not known.

The V gene lost 5 bases and the J gene lost 2 bases, with 15 bases spanning the gap. This CDR3 region has 14 residues. Per the germline V gene, CDR1 is DFQATT and CDR2 is SNEGSKA (reference sequence). Researchers reported that TCR beta cDNA libraries carried unique molecular identifiers. When roughly 1 to 10 million T cells were used, they gave roughly 490,000 cDNA molecules. TCRdb fed the PCR reads into MiXCR, producing one record per CDR3 protein. The table records some 690,000 distinct CDR3 sequences, roughly three fifths of them present only once. The specimen sequenced was blood. The chain has TRBV20-1 and TRBJ1-1, with a tentative D call TRBD1 (6 bases). The clonotype originates from a girl aged 2-10 years with multiple sclerosis. The CDR3 DNA is TGCAGTGCTGACGGACAGCCCATTAACACTGAAGCTTTCTTT. It encodes CSADGQPINTEAFF.